This T cell receptor (beta chain) was sequenced in a study of beta chain features in type 1 diabetes. All of the sorted populations showed purity greater than 95%. Study results and caveats: A cDNA-based sequencing approach could over-represent cells with high TCR expression.

This clone has only a few counts. Its antigen remains unidentified. From germline, CDR1 is SQVTM and CDR2 ANQGSEA. This CDR3 spans 14 amino acids. The V gene end was trimmed by 4 bases and the J gene end by 4 bases; junction bases not matched to a gene: 4. The isolated RNA, all of it, was reverse transcribed, so expressed TCRB transcripts were what got sequenced. Profiling relied on immunoSEQ multiplex PCR, and the TCRdb table lists in-frame clones only, not all of them. The sample has around 430,000 clones, approximately 30% seen once. The chain recombines TRBV29-1 with TRBJ2-5; 12 nucleotides match TRBD2. The TCR was taken from a young man in good health. The sample was naive CD4+ T cells from blood. CDR3 in DNA: TGCAGCGTTGGGAAACTAGCGGGAGGAGAGACCCAGTACTTC. Translation gives CSVGKLAGGETQYF.